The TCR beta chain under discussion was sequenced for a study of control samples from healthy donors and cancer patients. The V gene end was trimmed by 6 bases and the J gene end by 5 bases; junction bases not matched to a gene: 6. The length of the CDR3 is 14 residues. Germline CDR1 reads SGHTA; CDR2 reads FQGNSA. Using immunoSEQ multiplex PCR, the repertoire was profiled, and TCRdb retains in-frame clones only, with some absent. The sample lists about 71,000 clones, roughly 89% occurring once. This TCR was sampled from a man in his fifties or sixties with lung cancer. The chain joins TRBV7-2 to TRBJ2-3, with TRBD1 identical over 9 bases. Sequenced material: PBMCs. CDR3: CASRNRGRRDTQYF. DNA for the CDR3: TGTGCCAGCAGGAACAGGGGGCGCCGAGATACGCAGTATTTT.